This T cell receptor beta chain originates from a study of shared clonotypes between healthy human individuals. Study-wide points: Having only a few donors restricted how much genetic and exposure-history diversity was captured. In four donors, about 5% of naive CD4 clonotypes appeared in common.

V was clipped by 2 bases and J by 0 bases, with 17 bases between them. Germline V gene data show CDR1 as SGHAT and CDR2 as FQDESV (reference sequence). CDR3 length: 17 amino acids. CD45RO negativity and positive selection for CCR7 defined naive CD8 cells, a population that excluded terminally differentiated effector memory CD45RA+ cells. The donors were all Caucasian adults (living in Nashville, Tennessee). Turning to this clone: What it binds is not known.

Sorted-subset replicate PCRs used approximately 190 ng of genomic DNA. This amount corresponded to about 30,000 T cell genomes. TCRdb's table, derived via immunoSEQ multiplex PCR, lists solely in-frame clones and lacks some. Among around 2,000,000 clones listed, approximately 94% were seen once. V is TRBV11-1 and J is TRBJ2-7; D may match TRBD1 or TRBD2 (5 bases each). The clonotype comes from a man between 18 and 29 years old in good health. Some clones in this sample may be carry-over from other donors' samples. Sequencing was carried out using naive CD8+ T cells from PBMCs. CDR3 sequence: CASSLSGPSPHSYEQYF. In DNA form, the CDR3 reads TGTGCCAGCAGCTTATCGGGGCCCTCCCCCCACTCCTACGAGCAGTACTTC.